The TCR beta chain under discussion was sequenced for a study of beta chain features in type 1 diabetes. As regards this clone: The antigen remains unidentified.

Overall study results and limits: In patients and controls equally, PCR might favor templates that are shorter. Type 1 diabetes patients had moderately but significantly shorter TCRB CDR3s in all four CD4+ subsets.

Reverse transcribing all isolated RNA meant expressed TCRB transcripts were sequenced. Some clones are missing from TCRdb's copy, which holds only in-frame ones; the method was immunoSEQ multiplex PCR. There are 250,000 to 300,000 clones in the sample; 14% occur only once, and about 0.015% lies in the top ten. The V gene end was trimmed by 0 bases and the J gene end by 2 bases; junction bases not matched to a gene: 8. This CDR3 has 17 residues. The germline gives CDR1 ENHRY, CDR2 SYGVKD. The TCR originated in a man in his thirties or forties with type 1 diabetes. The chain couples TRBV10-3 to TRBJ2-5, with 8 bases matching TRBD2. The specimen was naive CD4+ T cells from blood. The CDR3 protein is CAISESSAGGTQETQYF. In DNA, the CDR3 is TGTGCCATCAGTGAGTCATCGGCGGGAGGAACTCAAGAGACCCAGTACTTC.